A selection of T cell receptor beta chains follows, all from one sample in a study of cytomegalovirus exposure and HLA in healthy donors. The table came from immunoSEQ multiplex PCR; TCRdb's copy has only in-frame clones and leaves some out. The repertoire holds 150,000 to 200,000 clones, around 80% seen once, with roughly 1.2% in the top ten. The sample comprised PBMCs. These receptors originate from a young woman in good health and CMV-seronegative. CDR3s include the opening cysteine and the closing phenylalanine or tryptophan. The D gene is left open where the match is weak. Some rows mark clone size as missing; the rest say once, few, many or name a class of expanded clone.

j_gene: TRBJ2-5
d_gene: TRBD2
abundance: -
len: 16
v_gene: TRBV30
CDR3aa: CAWRGTSGRAGETQYF
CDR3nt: TGTGCCTGGAGGGGGACTAGCGGGAGGGCCGGGGAGACCCAGTACTTC

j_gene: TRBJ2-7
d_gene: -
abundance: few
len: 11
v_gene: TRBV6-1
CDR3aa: CASSTLIRQYF
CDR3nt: TGTGCCAGCAGCACCCTAATTAGGCAGTACTTC

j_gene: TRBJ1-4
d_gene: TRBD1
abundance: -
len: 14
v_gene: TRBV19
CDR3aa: CASRWTGGDEKLFF
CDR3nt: TGTGCCAGTAGGTGGACAGGGGGAGATGAAAAACTGTTTTTT

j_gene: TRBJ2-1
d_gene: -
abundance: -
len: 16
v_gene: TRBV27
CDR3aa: CASSFLGSRSYNEQFF
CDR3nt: TGTGCCAGCAGTTTCCTCGGGAGTAGGTCCTACAATGAGCAGTTCTTC

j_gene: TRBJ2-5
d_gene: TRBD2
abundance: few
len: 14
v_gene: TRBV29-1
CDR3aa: CSPSGLAGTETQYF
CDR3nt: TGCAGCCCCTCGGGACTAGCGGGAACAGAGACCCAGTACTTC

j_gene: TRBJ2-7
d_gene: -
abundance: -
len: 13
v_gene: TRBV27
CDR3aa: CASSLSSVYEQYF
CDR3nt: TGTGCCAGCAGTTTATCCAGTGTCTACGAGCAGTACTTC

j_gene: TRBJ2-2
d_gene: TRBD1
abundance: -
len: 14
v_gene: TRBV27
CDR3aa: CASSSDRATGELFF
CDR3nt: TGTGCCAGCAGTTCCGACAGGGCCACCGGGGAGCTGTTTTTT

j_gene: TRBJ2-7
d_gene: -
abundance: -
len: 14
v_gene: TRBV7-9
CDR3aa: CASSLAGLRELLYF
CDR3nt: TGTGCCAGCAGCTTAGCGGGGCTCCGGGAGCTCCTGTACTTC

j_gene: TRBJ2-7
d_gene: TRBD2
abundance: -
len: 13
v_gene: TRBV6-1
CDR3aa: CASWKRGDYEQYF
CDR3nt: TGTGCCAGCTGGAAGCGGGGTGACTACGAGCAGTACTTC

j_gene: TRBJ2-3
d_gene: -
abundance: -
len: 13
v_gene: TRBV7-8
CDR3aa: CASAQPSSDTQYF
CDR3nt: TGTGCCAGCGCACAGCCTTCCTCAGATACGCAGTATTTT

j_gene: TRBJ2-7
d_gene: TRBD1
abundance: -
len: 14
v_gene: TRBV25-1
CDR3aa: CASSEGTGLYEQYF
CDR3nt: TGTGCCAGCAGTGAAGGGACAGGGCTCTACGAGCAGTACTTC

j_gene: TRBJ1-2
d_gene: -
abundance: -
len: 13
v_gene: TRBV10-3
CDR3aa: CAISESTGNGYTF
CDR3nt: TGTGCCATCAGTGAGTCTACAGGGAATGGCTACACCTTC

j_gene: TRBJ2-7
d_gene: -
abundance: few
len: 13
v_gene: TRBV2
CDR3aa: CASTKSGSYEQYF
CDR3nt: TGTGCCAGCACCAAATCCGGCTCCTACGAGCAGTACTTC

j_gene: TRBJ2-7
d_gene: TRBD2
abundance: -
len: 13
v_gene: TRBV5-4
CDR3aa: CASSPGTRAEQYF
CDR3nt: TGTGCCAGCAGCCCCGGGACTAGGGCCGAGCAGTACTTC

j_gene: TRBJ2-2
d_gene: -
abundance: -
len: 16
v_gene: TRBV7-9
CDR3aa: CASSFLLAGVTGELFF
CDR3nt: TGTGCCAGCAGCTTTCTCCTGGCAGGGGTCACCGGGGAGCTGTTTTTT

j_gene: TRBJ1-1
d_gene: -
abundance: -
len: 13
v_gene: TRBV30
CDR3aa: CAWSKWANTEAFF
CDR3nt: TGTGCCTGGAGTAAGTGGGCTAACACTGAAGCTTTCTTT

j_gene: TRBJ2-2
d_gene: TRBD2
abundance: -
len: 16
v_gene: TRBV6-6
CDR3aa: CASSLGTSGRTGELFF
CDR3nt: TGTGCCAGCAGCCTTGGGACTAGCGGGAGAACCGGGGAGCTGTTTTTT

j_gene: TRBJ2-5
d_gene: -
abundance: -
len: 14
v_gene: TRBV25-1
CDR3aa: CASSEIGSVETQYF
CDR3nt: TGTGCCAGCAGTGAAATTGGTAGCGTGGAGACCCAGTACTTC

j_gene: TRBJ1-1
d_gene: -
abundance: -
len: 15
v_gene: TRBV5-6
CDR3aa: CASSLVVQGNTEAFF
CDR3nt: TGTGCCAGCAGCTTGGTTGTACAGGGAAACACTGAAGCTTTCTTT

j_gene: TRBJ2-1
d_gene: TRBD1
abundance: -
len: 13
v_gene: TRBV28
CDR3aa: CASSSDRDNEQFF
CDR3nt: TGTGCCAGCAGTTCGGACAGGGACAATGAGCAGTTCTTC

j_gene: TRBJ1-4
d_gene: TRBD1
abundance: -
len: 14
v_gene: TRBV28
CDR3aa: CASSRRTGEEKLFF
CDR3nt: TGTGCCAGCAGTCGTCGGACAGGAGAAGAAAAACTGTTTTTT

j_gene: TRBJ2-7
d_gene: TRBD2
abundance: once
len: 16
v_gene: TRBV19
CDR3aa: CASSPRGSGSSYEQYF
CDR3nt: TGTGCCAGTAGTCCTCGTGGTAGCGGGAGTTCCTACGAGCAGTACTTC

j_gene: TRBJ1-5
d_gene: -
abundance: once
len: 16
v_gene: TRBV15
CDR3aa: CATSRDWGGGNQPQHF
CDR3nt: TGTGCCACCAGCAGAGATTGGGGCGGGGGCAATCAGCCCCAGCATTTT

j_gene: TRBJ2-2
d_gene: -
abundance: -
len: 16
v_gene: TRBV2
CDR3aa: CASSESLWGGPGELFF
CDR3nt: TGTGCCAGCAGTGAAAGTCTGTGGGGGGGCCCCGGGGAGCTGTTTTTT

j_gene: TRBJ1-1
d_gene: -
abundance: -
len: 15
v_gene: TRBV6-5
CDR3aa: CASSYSGTGYPEAFF
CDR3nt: TGTGCCAGCAGTTACTCTGGGACTGGGTACCCTGAAGCTTTCTTT

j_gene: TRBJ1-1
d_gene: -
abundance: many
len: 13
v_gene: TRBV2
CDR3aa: CASSELENTEAFF
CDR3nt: TGTGCCAGCAGTGAACTAGAGAACACTGAAGCTTTCTTT

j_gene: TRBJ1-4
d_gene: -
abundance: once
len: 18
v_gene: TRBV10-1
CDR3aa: CASSETLRRRVTYEKLFF
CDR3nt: TGCGCCAGCAGTGAAACACTAAGAAGGCGGGTAACATACGAAAAACTGTTTTTT

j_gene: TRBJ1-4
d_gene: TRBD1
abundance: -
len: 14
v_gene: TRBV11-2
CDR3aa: CASSRDRVGEKLFF
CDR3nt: TGTGCCAGCAGCCGGGACAGGGTAGGAGAAAAACTGTTTTTT

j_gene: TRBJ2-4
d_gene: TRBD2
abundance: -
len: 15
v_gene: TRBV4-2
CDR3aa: CASSQAWTSISIQYF
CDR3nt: TGTGCCAGCAGCCAAGCATGGACTAGCATATCCATTCAGTACTTC

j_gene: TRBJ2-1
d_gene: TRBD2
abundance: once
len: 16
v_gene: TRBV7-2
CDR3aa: CASSLVSGRAYNEQFF
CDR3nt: TGTGCCAGCAGCTTAGTTAGCGGGAGGGCCTACAATGAGCAGTTCTTC

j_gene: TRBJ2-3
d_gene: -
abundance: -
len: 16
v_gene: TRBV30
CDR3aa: CAWSRGRVLRTDTQYF
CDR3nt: TGTGCCTGGAGCCGCGGGCGGGTTCTTCGCACAGATACGCAGTATTTT

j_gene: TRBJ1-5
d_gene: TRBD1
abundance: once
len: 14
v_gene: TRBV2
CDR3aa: CASSAGGRNQPQHF
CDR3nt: TGTGCCAGCAGTGCAGGGGGAAGAAATCAGCCCCAGCATTTT

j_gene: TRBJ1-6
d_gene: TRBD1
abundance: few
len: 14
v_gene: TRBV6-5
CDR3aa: CASRSPGQGRPLHF
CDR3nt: TGTGCCAGCAGGTCCCCGGGACAGGGGCGGCCCCTCCACTTT

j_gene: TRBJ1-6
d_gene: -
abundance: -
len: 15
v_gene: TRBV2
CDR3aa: CASRAGGTLTSPLHF
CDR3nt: TGTGCCAGCAGGGCAGGAGGTACCCTTACTTCACCCCTCCACTTT

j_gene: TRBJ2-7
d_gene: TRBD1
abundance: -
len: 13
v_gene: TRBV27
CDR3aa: CASSFRQGSEQYF
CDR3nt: TGTGCCAGCAGTTTTAGACAGGGGAGCGAGCAGTACTTC

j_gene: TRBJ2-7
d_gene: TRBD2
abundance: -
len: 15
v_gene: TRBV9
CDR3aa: CASSVVEGLLSEQYF
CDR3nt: TGTGCCAGCAGCGTAGTTGAGGGACTATTGAGTGAGCAGTACTTC

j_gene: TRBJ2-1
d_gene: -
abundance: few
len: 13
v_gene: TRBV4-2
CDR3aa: CASSQDRLDEQFF
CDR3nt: TGTGCCAGCAGCCAAGATCGACTGGATGAGCAGTTCTTC

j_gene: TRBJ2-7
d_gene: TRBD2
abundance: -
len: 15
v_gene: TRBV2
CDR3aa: CASSSRLAGRYEQYF
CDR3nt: TGTGCCAGCAGTAGTCGACTAGCGGGGCGTTACGAGCAGTACTTC

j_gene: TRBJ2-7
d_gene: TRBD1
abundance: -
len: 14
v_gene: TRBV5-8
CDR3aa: CASRRGQDAYEQYF
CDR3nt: TGTGCCAGCAGGAGGGGACAGGATGCCTACGAGCAGTACTTC

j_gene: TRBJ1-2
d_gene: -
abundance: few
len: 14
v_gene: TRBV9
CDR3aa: CASSVTRSAPGYTF
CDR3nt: TGTGCCAGCAGCGTAACTAGGAGTGCTCCAGGCTACACCTTC